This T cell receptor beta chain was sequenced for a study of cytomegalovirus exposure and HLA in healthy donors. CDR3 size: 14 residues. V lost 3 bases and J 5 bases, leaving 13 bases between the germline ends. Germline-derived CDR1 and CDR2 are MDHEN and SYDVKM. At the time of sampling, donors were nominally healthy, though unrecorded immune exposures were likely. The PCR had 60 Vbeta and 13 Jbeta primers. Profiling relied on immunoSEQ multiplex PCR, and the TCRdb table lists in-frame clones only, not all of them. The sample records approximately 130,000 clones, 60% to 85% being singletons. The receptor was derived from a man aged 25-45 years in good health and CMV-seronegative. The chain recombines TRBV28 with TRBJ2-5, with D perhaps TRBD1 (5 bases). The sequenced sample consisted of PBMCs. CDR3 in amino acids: CASSFPRDRETQYF. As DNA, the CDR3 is TGTGCCAGCAGTTTCCCCAGGGATCGGGAGACCCAGTACTTC.